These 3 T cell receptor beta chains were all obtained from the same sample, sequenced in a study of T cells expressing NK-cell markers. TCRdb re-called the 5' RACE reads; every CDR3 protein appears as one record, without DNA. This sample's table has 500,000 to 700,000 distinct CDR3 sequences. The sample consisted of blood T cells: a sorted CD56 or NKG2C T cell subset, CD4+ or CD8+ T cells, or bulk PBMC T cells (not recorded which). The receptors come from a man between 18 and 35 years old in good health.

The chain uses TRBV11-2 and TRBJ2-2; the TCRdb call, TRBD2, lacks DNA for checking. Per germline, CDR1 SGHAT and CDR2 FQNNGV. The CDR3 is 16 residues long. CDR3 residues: CASSLDGRPNTGELFF.

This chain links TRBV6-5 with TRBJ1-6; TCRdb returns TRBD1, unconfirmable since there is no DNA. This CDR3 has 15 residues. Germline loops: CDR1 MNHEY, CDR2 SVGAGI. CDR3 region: CASSYVRQGSSPLHF.

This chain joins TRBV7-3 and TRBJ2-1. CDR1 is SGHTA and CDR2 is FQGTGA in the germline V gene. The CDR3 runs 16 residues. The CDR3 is CASSPIVGRPYNEQFF.